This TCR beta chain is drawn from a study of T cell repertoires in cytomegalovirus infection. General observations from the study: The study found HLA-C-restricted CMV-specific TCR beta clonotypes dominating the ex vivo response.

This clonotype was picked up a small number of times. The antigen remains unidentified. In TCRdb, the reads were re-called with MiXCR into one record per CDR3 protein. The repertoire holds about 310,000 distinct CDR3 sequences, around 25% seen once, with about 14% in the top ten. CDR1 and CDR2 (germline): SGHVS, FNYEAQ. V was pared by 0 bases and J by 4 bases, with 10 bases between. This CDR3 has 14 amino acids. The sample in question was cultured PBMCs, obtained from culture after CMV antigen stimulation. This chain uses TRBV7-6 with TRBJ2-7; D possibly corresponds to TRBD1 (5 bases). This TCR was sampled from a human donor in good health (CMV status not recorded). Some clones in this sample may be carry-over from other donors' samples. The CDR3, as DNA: TGTGCCAGCAGCTTAGCAGGGGCAGTGTACGAGCAGTACTTC. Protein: CASSLAGAVYEQYF.